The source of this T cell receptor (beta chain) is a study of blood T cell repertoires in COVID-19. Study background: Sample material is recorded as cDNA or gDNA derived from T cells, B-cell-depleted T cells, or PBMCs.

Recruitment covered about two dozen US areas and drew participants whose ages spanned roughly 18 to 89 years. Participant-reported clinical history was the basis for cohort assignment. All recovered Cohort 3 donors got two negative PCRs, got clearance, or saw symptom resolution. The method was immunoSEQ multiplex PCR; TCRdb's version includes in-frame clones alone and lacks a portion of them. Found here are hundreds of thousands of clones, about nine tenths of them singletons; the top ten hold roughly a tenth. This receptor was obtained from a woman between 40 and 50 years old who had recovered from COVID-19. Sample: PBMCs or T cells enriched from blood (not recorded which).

This chain's CDR3 is CASSFRGKPGANVLTF. The CDR3, as DNA: TGTGCCAGCAGCTTCCGGGGTAAGCCTGGGGCCAACGTCCTGACTTTC. This chain connects TRBV5-6 to TRBJ2-6; TRBD2 might be the D (5 bases). Germline V lookup: CDR1 SGHDT, CDR2 YYEEEE. This CDR3 has 16 amino acids. Trimming cost V 2 bases and J 2 bases, with 11 bases left between them.